This T cell receptor beta chain stems from a study of T cell responses to AZD1222 COVID-19 vaccine. Looked up from germline, CDR1 is MDHEN and CDR2 is SYDVKM. The CDR3 sequence is 15 residues long. Trimming removed 7 bases from V and 5 bases from J; junction bases left unmatched: 10. Clones were read by immunoSEQ multiplex PCR, and TCRdb kept only the in-frame ones, dropping some. The sample contains 85,000 to 130,000 clones, around 90% of which appear only once. The rearrangement uses TRBV28 and TRBJ1-2; 10 nucleotides line up with TRBD1. This clonotype was obtained from an adult in good health. Material: peripheral blood, obtained on day 0 of AZD1222 vaccination. The CDR3 here is CASTSPGQGNYGYTF. The CDR3 DNA reads TGTGCCAGCACCTCTCCGGGACAGGGGAATTATGGCTACACCTTC.